This T cell receptor beta chain was sequenced during a study of CD4 T cells in relation to SARS-CoV-2 and coronaviruses. Study in general: Patient ages ranged from about 21 to 72, median 38. Findings and caveats of the study: Pre-pandemic and post-infection samples never came from the same donor. According to naive versus memory sequencing, detected responses are memory recall, not newly primed.

Clones were sequenced by immunoSEQ multiplex PCR, and TCRdb holds only the in-frame ones, with some missing. Among around 28,000 clones listed, more than 65% were seen once. Naive or memory CD4+ cells were cultured 1:1 with T cell-depleted PBMCs plus CEF. Concerning this clone: Its antigen is unidentified.

The CDR3 is 14 amino acids. Trimming removed 0 bases from V and 9 bases from J, with 13 bases in between. Per germline, CDR1 SGDLS and CDR2 YYNGEE. Sequenced material: memory CD4+ T cells from PBMCs, cultured in vitro. This chain uses TRBV9 with TRBJ2-1; a possible D gene is TRBD2 (5 bases). The TCR comes from an adult with COVID-19. The CDR3 is CASSVGLTGSEQFF. The CDR3 DNA is TGTGCCAGCAGCGTAGGGCTGACGGGGAGTGAGCAGTTCTTC.